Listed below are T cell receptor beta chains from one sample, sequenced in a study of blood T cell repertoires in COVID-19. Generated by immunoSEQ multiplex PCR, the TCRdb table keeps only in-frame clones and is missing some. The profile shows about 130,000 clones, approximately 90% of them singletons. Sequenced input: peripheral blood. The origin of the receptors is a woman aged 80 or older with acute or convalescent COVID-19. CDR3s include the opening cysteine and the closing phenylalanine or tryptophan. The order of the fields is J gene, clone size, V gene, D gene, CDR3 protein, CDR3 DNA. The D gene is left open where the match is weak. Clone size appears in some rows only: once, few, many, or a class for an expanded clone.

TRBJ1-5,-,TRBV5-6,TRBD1,CASSYRGGTYQPQHF,TGTGCCAGCAGCTACAGGGGGGGCACCTATCAGCCCCAGCATTTT
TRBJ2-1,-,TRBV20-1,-,CSASGSGFSYNEQFF,TGCAGTGCTAGTGGAAGCGGATTCTCCTACAATGAGCAGTTCTTC
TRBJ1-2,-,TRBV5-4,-,CASSSENAGVNGYTF,TGTGCCAGCAGCTCAGAAAATGCGGGGGTGAATGGCTACACCTTC
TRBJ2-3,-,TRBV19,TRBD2,CASRTSGRDTDTQYF,TGTGCCAGCAGGACTAGCGGGAGGGACACAGATACGCAGTATTTT
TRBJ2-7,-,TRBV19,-,CASSIAGLSREQYF,TGTGCCAGTAGTATCGCGGGGCTCTCTCGCGAGCAGTACTTC
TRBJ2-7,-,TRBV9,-,CASSPGTNYEQYF,TGTGCCAGCAGCCCCGGGACAAATTACGAGCAGTACTTC
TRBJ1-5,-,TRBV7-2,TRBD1,CASSLVGQGGGPQHF,TGTGCCAGCAGCTTAGTGGGACAGGGAGGGGGGCCCCAGCATTTT
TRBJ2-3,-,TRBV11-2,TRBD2,CASSSGTSGRGTDTQYF,TGTGCCAGCAGCTCCGGGACTAGCGGGAGGGGCACAGATACGCAGTATTTT
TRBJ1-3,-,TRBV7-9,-,CASSLVVLGNTIYF,TGTGCCAGCAGCTTAGTAGTCCTTGGAAACACCATATATTTT
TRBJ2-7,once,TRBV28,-,CASTTGIAYEQYF,TGTGCCAGCACGACAGGTATTGCCTACGAGCAGTACTTC
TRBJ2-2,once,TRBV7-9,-,CASSYQYTGELFF,TGTGCCAGCAGCTATCAGTACACCGGGGAGCTGTTTTTT